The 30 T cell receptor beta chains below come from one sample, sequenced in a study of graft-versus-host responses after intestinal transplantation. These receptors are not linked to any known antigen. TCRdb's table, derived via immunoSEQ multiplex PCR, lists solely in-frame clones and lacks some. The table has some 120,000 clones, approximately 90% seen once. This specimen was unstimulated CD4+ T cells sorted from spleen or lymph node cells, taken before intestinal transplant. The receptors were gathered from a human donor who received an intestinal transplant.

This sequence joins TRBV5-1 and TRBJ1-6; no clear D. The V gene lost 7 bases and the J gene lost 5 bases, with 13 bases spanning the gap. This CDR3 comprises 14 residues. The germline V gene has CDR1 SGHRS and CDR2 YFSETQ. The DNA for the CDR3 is TGCGCCAGCCGCCCAATCCCGGATAATTCACCCCTCCACTTT. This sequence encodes CASRPIPDNSPLHF.

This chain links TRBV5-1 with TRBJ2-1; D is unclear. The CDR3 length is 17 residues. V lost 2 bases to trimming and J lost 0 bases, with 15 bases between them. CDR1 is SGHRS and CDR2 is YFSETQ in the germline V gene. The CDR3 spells CASSLAGPQSSYNEQFF. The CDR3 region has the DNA TGCGCCAGCAGCTTAGCCGGGCCCCAGAGCTCCTACAATGAGCAGTTCTTC.

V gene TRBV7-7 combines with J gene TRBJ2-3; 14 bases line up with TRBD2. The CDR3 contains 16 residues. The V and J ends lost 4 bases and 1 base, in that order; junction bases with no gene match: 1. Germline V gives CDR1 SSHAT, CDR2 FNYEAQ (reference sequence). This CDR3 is CASSSGLAGGTDTQYF. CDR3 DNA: TGTGCCAGCAGCTCGGGACTAGCGGGGGGCACAGATACGCAGTATTTT.

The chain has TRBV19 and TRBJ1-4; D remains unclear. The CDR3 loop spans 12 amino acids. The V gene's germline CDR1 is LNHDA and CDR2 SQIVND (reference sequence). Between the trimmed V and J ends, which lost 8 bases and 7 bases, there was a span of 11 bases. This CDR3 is CASVSMGEKLFF. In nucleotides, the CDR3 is TGTGCCAGTGTAAGCATGGGTGAAAAACTGTTTTTT.

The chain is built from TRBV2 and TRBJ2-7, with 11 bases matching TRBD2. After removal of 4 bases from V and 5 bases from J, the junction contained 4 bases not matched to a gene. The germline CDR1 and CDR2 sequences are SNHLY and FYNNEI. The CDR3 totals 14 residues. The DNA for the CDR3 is TGTGCCAGCAGTGTGACTAGCGGGGTGGACGAGCAGTACTTC. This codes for CASSVTSGVDEQYF.

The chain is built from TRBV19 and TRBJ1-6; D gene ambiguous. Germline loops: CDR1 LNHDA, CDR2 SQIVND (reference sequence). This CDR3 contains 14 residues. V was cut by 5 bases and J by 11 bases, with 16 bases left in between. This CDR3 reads CASSYQSSLPPLHF. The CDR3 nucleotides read TGTGCCAGTAGTTATCAGAGCTCGCTTCCACCCCTCCACTTT.

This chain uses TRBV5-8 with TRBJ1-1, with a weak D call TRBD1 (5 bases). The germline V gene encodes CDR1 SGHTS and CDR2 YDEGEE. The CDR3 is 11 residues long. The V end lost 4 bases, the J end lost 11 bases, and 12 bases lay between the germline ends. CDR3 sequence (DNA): TGTGCCAGCAGCCGGGGGTTGGAGGCTTTCTTT. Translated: CASSRGLEAFF.

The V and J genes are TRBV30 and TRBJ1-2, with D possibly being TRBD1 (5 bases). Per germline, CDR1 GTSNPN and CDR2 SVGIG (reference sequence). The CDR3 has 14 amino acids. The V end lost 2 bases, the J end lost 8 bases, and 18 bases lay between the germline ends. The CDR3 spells CAWSPLREGKGYTF. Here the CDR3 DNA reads TGTGCCTGGAGTCCCCTTAGGGAGGGGAAGGGCTACACCTTC.

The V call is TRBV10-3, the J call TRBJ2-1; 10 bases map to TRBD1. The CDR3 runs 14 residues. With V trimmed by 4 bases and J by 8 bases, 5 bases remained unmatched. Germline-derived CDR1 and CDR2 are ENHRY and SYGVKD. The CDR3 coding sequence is TGTGCCATCAGTGGACAGGGGGCGCGTGATGAGCAGTTCTTC. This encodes CAISGQGARDEQFF.

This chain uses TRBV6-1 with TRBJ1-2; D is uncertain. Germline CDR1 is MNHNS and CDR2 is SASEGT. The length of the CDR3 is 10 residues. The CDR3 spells CGEPNYGYTF. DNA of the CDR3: TGTGGAGAGCCTAACTATGGCTACACCTTC.

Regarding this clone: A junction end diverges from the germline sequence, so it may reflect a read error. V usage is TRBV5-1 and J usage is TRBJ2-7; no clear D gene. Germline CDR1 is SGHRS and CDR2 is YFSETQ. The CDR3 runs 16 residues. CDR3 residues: CASSLALGQISNEQYF. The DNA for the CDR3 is TGCGCCAGCAGCTTGGCCTTAGGTCAAATCTCCAACGAGCAGTACTTC.

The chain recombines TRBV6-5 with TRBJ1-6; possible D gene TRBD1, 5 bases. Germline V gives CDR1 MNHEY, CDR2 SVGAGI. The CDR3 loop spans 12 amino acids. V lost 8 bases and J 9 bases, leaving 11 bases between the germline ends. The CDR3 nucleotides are TGTGCCAGCCGCAGGGCTGGTTCACCCCTCCACTTT. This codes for CASRRAGSPLHF.

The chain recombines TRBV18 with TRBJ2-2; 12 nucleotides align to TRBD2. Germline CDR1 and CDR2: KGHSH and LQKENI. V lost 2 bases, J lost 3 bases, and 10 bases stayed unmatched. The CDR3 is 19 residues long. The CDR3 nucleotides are TGTGCCAGCTCACCATCCACTAGCGGGGGGATCGGCTACACCGGGGAGCTGTTTTTT. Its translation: CASSPSTSGGIGYTGELFF.

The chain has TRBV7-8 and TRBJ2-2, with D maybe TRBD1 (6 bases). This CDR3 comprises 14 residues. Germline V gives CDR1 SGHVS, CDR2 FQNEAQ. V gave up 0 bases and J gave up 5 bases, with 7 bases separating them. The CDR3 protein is CASSLAQGTGELFF. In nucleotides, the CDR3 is TGTGCCAGCAGCTTAGCGCAGGGGACCGGGGAGCTGTTTTTT.

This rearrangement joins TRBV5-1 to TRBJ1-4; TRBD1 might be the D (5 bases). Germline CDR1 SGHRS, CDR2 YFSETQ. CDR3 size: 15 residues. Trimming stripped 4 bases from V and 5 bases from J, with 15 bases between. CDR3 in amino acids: CASSPWARENEKLFF. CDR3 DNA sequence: TGCGCCAGCAGCCCGTGGGCCAGGGAAAATGAAAAACTGTTTTTT.

CDR3 nucleotides: TGCGCCAGCAGCTTGGGCAGGTTAACCTACGAGCAGTACTTC. Residues: CASSLGRLTYEQYF. The rearrangement uses TRBV5-1 and TRBJ2-7; D is unclear. Germline CDR1 and CDR2: SGHRS and YFSETQ. Trimming took 0 bases from V and 2 from J, leaving 9 bases between them. This CDR3 region has 14 residues.

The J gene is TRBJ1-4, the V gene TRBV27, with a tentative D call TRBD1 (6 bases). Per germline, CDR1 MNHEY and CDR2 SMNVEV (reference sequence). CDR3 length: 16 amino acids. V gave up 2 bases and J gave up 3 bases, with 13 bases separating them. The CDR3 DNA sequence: TGTGCCAGCAGTTTACCAACAGGGAGCCCTAATGAAAAACTGTTTTTT. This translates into CASSLPTGSPNEKLFF.

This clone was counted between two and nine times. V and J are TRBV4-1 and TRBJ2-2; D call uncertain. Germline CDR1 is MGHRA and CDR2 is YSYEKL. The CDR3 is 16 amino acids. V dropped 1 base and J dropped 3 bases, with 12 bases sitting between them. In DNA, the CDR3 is TGCGCCAGCAGCCAAGGCGTCGGGCGGTACACCGGGGAGCTGTTTTTT. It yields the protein CASSQGVGRYTGELFF.

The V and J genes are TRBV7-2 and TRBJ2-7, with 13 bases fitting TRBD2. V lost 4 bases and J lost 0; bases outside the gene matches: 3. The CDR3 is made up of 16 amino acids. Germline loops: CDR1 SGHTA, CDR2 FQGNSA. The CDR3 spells CASSWTSGGGSYEQYF. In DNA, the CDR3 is TGTGCCAGCAGCTGGACTAGCGGGGGCGGCTCCTACGAGCAGTACTTC.

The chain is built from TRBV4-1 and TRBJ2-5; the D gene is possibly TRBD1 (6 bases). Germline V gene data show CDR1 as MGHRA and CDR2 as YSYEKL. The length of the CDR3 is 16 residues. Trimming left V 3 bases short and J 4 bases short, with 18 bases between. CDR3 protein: CASSHRIQGRGETQYF. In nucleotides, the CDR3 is TGCGCCAGCAGCCACCGCATACAGGGTAGAGGAGAGACCCAGTACTTC.

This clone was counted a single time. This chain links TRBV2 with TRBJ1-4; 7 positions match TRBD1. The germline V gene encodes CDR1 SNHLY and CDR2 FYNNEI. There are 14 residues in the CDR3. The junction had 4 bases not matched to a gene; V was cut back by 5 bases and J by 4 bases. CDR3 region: CASSPGDSNEKLFF. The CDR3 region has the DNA TGTGCCAGCAGTCCCGGGGACAGTAATGAAAAACTGTTTTTT.

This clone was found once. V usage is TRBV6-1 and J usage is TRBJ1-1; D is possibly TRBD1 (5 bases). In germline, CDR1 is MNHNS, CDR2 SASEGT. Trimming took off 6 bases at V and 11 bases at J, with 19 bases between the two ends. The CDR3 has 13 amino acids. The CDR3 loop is CASRGFGAVEAFF. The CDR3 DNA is TGTGCCAGCAGGGGGTTCGGGGCGGTTGAGGCTTTCTTT.

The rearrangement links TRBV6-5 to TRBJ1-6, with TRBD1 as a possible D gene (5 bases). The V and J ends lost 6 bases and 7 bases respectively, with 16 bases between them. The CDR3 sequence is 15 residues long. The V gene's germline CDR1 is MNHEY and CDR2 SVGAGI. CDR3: CASRRGDLGNSPLHF. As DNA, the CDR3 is TGTGCCAGCAGGAGAGGGGACCTAGGGAATTCACCCCTCCACTTT.

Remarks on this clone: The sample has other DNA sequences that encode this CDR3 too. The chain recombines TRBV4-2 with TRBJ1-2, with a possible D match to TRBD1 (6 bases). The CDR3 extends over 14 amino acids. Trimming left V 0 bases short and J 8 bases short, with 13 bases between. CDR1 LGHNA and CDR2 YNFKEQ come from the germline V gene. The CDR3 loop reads CASSQDRQAVGYTF. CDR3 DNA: TGTGCCAGCAGCCAAGACAGACAGGCTGTCGGCTACACCTTC.

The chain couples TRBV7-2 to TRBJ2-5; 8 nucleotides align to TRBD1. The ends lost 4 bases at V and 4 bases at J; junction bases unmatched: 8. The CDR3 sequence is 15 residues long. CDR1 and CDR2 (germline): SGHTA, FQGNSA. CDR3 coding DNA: TGTGCCAGCAGCTCCCTCGGACAGGGAGCAGAGACCCAGTACTTC. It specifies CASSSLGQGAETQYF.

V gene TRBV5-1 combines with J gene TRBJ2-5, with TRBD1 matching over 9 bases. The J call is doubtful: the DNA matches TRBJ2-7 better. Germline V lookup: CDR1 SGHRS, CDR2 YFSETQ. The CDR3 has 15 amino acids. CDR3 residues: CASSPPGQGTYEQYF. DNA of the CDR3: TGCGCCAGCAGCCCACCGGGACAGGGAACCTACGAGCAGTACTTC.

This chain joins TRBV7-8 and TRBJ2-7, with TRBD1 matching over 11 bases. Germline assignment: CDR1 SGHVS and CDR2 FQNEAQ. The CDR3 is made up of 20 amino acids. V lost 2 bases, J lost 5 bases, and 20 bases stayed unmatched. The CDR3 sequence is CASSLFDMRRRDRGNHEQYF. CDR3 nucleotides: TGTGCCAGCAGCTTATTCGATATGCGTCGCCGGGACAGGGGGAACCACGAGCAGTACTTC.

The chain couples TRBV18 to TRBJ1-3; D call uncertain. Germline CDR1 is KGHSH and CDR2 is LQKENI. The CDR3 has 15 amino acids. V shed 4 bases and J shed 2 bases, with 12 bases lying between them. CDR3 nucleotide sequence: TGTGCCAGCTCACTTACCCCGGACGCTGGAAACACCATATATTTT. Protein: CASSLTPDAGNTIYF.

In nucleotides, the CDR3 is TGCGCCAGCAGCTTGGCAGGGACTACTAGCACAGATACGCAGTATTTT. It encodes CASSLAGTTSTDTQYF. The chain uses TRBV5-1 and TRBJ2-3; 7 nucleotides match TRBD2. CDR1 SGHRS and CDR2 YFSETQ come from the germline V gene. CDR3 length equals 16 residues. V gave up 0 bases and J gave up 0 bases; unmatched junction bases: 4.

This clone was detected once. The CDR3 here is CASSISGRDYNEQFF. The CDR3 coding sequence is TGTGCCAGTAGTATCAGCGGGAGGGACTACAATGAGCAGTTCTTC. J is TRBJ2-1 and V is TRBV19; 10 positions agree with TRBD2. The CDR3 contains 15 residues. With V trimmed by 3 bases and J by 3 bases, 2 bases remained unmatched. Germline CDR1 LNHDA, CDR2 SQIVND (reference sequence).